This TCR beta chain emerged from a study of cytomegalovirus exposure and HLA in healthy donors. Comment on this clone: Its specificity is not known.

Regarding the study as a whole: In a later analysis, at a false discovery rate of 0.05, over 15,000 TCR beta sequences matched HLA alleles. Accurate prediction of HLA-A and HLA-B alleles (for most subjects) was reportedly achieved from TCR beta sequences. While the bulk of TCR sequences proved rare, some public TCRs turned up in many donors. TCR beta chain V- and J-gene trimming was linked, in a later analysis, to a missense variant in DCLRE1C.

Germline V gives CDR1 SGHRS, CDR2 YFSETQ. The V gene lost 0 bases and the J gene lost 6 bases, with 15 bases spanning the gap. This CDR3 has 15 residues. The primer mix had 60 Vbeta and 13 Jbeta primers. This table comes from immunoSEQ multiplex PCR, and its TCRdb copy is limited to in-frame clones, with some not included. This sample has 190,000 or so clones, with roughly 78% found just once. Sequences were obtained from PBMCs. This receptor was identified in a boy younger than 18 in good health and CMV-seronegative. V is TRBV5-1 and J is TRBJ1-2, with D possibly matching TRBD1 (6 bases). The chain's CDR3 is CASSLVGGRMDGYTF. DNA of the CDR3: TGCGCCAGCAGCTTGGTGGGGGGGCGGATGGATGGCTACACCTTC.